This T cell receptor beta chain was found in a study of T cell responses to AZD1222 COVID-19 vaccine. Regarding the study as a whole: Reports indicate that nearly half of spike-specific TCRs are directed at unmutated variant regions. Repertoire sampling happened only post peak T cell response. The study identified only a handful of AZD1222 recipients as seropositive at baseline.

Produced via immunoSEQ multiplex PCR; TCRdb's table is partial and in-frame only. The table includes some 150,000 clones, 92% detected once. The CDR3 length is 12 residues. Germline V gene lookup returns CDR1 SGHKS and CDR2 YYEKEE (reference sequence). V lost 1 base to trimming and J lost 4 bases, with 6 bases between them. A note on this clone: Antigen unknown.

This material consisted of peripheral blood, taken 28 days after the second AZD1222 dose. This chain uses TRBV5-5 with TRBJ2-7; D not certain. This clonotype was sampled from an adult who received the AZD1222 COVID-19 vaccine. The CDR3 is CASSLTGYEQYF. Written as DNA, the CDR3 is TGTGCCAGCAGCTTGACTGGATACGAGCAGTACTTC. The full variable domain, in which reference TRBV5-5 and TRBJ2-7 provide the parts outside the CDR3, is DAGVTQSPTHLIKTRGQQVTLRCSPISGHKSVSWYQQVLGQGPQFIFQYYEKEERGRGNFPDRFSARQFPNYSSELNVNALLLGDSALYLCASSLTGYEQYFGPGTRLTVT.